This T cell receptor beta chain was profiled in a study of CD8 T cells in ankylosing spondylitis. This CDR3 region has 14 residues. V was pared by 5 bases and J by 14 bases, with 11 bases of the junction left unmatched. Concerning this clonotype: The antigen remains undetermined.

Using quantitative 5'-RACE with molecular barcodes, the authors made TCR beta libraries. MiXCR was run by TCRdb on the 5' RACE reads, yielding one entry per CDR3 protein. In the table there are over 400,000 distinct CDR3 sequences, roughly 25% of which are singletons. General study results and limits: Disease-associated clonotypes exhibited CD8+ identity and were relatively infrequent in peripheral blood. Made up of about eight highly homologous variants, a TCR beta motif appeared characteristic of ankylosing spondylitis blood. Prior literature has documented some motif variants in synovial fluid and blood from reactive arthritis. Disease-associated clones were reportedly significantly overrepresented in matched ankylosing spondylitis synovial fluid.

The chain is built from TRBV12-3 or TRBV12-4 and TRBJ1-6; TRBD1 aligns across 8 bases. Sequenced input: blood, either unsorted or a sorted T cell fraction (not recorded which). The source of this sequence is a male donor with ankylosing spondylitis. The CDR3 DNA reads as TGTGCCAGCAGTCGCACAGGGCGACAGGGGACCCTCCACTTT. This sequence encodes CASSRTGRQGTLHF.